The clone carrying this T cell receptor beta chain was seen just once. The antigen remains unidentified. The sample comes from a study of STAT3 mutations in large granular lymphocyte leukemia. Study overall: Roughly half the longitudinally sequenced T-LGLL patients had canonical STAT3 mutations.

Study-wide points: Sampling intervals varied between patients and samples. In T-cell large granular lymphocyte leukemia, about half of patients showed multiple immunodominant subclonotypes. Suggested: STAT3 mutation was not the ancestral event for these clonal expansions. After therapy, about 35% of the 18 patients switched clonotypes, all new clones STAT3 wild type.

Using immunoSEQ multiplex PCR, the repertoire was profiled, and TCRdb retains in-frame clones only, with some absent. The sample shows about 3,200 clones, approximately 71% of them seen only once. Germline V gives CDR1 MNHNS, CDR2 SASEGT. V lost 7 bases and J 2 bases, leaving 9 bases between the germline ends. The CDR3 is 13 amino acids. The chain has TRBV6-1 and TRBJ1-5, with D unresolved. The TCR was taken from a woman aged 35 to 49 with T-cell large granular lymphocyte leukemia. Some clones in this sample may be carry-over from other donors' samples. The sequenced material came from peripheral blood mononuclear cells. The CDR3 nucleotides are TGTGCCAGCAAGGGTTTCGGCAATCAGCCCCAGCATTTT. Encoded protein: CASKGFGNQPQHF.